This TCR beta chain was retrieved from a study of cytomegalovirus exposure and HLA in healthy donors. Study context: There were 85 million or so unique TCRs (from HLA-typed donors) in an early data release.

Notes on the study in general: In vitro assays verified that a few CMV-associated chains recognized CMV antigens specifically. Later analysis suggested most CMV-associated TCR beta chains were HLA-restricted.

Though nominally healthy at sampling, donors likely had unrecorded immune exposures. Of note for this clone: What it binds is unknown.

Germline CDR1 LGHNA, CDR2 YNFKEQ. Trimming left V 1 base short and J 4 bases short, with 5 bases between. The CDR3 is 13 residues long. The study ran its PCR with 60 Vbeta and 13 Jbeta primers. Sequenced by immunoSEQ multiplex PCR; TCRdb stores in-frame clones only, minus some. The sample comprises about 190,000 clones, 81% of which are singletons, and about 3% rests with the top ten. The sample was PBMCs. This receptor was taken from a man aged 40-50 years in good health and CMV-seropositive. V is TRBV4-2 and J is TRBJ2-1, with D unclear. The CDR3 is CASSQARYNEQFF. In DNA, the CDR3 is TGTGCCAGCAGCCAAGCCAGGTACAATGAGCAGTTCTTC.